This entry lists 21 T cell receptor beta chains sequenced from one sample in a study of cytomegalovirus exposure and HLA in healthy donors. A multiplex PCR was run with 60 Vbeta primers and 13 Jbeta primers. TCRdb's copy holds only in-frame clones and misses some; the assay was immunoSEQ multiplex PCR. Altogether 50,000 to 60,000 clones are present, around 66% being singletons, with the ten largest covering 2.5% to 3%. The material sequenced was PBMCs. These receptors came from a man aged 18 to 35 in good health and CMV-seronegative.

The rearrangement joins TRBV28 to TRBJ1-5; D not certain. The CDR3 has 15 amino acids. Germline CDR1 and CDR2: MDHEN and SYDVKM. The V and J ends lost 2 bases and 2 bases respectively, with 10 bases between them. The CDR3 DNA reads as TGTGCCAGCAGTTTACCCGGTAACGGCAATCAGCCCCAGCATTTT. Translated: CASSLPGNGNQPQHF.

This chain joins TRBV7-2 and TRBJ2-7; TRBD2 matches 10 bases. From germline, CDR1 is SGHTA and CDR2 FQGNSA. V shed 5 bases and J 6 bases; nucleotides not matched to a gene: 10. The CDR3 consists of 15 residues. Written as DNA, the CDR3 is TGTGCCAGCAGCCTACTTCCCGGGACTAGCGCCGAGCAGTACTTC. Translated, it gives CASSLLPGTSAEQYF.

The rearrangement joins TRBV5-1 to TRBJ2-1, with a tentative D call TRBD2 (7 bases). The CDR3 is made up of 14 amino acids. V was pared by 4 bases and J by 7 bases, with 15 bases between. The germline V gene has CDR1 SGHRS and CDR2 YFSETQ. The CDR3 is CASSLRGGPNEQFF. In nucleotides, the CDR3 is TGCGCCAGCAGCCTCAGGGGAGGGCCGAATGAGCAGTTCTTC.

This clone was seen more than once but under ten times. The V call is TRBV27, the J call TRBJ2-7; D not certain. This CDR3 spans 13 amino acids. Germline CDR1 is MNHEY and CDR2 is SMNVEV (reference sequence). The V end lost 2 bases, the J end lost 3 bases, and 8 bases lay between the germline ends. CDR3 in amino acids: CASSLGASYEQYF. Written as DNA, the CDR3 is TGTGCCAGCAGTTTAGGAGCTAGCTACGAGCAGTACTTC.

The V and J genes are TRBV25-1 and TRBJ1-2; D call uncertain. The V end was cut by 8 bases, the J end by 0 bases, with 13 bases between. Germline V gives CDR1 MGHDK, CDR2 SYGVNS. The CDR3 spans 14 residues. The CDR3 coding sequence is TGTGCCAGCGGCCCGATCGGAGCTAACTATGGCTACACCTTC. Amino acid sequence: CASGPIGANYGYTF.

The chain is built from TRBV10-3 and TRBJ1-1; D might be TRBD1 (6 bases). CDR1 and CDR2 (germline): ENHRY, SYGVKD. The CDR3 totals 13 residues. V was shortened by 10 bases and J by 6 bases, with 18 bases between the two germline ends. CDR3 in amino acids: CATGEREISEAFF. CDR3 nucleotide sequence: TGTGCCACAGGGGAAAGGGAAATCTCTGAAGCTTTCTTT.

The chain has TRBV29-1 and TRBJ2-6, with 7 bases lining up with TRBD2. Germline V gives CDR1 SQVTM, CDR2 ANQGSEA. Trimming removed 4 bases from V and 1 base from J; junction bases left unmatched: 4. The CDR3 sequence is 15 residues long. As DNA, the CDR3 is TGCAGCGTTGGTAGCGGGTTATCTGGGGCCAACGTCCTGACTTTC. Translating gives CSVGSGLSGANVLTF. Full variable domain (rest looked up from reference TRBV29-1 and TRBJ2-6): SAVISQKPSRDICQRGTSLTIQCQVDSQVTMMFWYRQQPGQSLTLIATANQGSEATYESGFVIDKFPISRPNLTFSTLTVSNMSPEDSSIYLCSVGSGLSGANVLTFGAGSRLTVL.

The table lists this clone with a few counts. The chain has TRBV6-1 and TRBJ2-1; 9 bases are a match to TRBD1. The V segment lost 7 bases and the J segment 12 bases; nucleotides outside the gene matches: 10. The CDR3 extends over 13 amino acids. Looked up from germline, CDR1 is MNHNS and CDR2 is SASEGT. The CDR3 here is CASTTTGGGGQFF. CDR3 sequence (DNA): TGTGCCAGCACTACTACAGGGGGCGGCGGGCAGTTCTTC.

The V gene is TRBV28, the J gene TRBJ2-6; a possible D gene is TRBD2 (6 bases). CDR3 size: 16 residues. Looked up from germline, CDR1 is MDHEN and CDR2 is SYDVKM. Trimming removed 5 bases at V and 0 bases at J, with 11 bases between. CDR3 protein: CASSELSGSGANVLTF. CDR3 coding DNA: TGTGCCAGCAGTGAACTTAGCGGCTCTGGGGCCAACGTCCTGACTTTC.

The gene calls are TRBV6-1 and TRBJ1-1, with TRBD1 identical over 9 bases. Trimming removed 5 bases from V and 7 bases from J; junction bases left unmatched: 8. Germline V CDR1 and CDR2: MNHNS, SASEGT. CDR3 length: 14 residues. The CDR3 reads CASSSPGTGIEAFF. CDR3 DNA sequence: TGTGCCAGCAGTTCCCCCGGGACAGGGATTGAAGCTTTCTTT.

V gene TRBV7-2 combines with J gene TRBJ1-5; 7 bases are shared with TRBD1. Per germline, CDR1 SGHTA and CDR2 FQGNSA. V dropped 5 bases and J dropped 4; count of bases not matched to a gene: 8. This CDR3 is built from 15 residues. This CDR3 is CASSQTGLWNQPQHF. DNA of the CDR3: TGTGCCAGCAGCCAGACAGGGTTATGGAATCAGCCCCAGCATTTT.

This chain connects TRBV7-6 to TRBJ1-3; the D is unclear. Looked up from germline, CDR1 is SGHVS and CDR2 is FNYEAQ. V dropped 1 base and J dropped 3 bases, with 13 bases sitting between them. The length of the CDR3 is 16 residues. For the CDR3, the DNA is TGTGCCAGCAGCTTAGGAAACACAGTTGGTGGAAACACCATATATTTT. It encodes CASSLGNTVGGNTIYF.

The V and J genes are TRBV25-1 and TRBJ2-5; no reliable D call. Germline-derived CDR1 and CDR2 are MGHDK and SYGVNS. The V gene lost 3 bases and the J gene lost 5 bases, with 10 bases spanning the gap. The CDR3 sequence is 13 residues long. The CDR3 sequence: CASSDKRWETQYF. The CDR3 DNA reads TGTGCCAGCAGTGATAAGCGCTGGGAGACCCAGTACTTC.

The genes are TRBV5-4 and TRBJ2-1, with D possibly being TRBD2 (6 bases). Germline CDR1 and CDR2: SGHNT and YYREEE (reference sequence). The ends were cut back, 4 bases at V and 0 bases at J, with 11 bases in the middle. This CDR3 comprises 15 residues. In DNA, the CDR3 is TGTGCCAGCAGCATTTCTAGCGTCTCCTACAATGAGCAGTTCTTC. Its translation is CASSISSVSYNEQFF.

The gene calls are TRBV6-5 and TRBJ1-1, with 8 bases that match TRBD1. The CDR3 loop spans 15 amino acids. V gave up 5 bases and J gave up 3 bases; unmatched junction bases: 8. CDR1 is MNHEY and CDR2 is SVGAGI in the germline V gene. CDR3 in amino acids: CASSQYRGAHTEAFF. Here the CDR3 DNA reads TGTGCCAGCAGTCAATACAGGGGGGCCCACACTGAAGCTTTCTTT.

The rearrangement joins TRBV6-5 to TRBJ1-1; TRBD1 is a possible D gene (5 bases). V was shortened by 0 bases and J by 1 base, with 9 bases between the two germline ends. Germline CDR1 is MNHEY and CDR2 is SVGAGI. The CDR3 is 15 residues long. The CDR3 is CASSYSTVPNTEAFF. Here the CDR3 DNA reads TGTGCCAGCAGTTACTCGACAGTACCGAACACTGAAGCTTTCTTT.

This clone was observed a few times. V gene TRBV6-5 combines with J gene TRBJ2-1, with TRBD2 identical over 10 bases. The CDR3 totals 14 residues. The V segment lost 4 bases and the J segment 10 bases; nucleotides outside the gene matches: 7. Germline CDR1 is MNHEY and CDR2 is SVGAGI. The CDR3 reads CASSFTSGMGEQFF. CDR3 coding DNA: TGTGCCAGCAGTTTCACTAGCGGGATGGGGGAGCAGTTCTTC.

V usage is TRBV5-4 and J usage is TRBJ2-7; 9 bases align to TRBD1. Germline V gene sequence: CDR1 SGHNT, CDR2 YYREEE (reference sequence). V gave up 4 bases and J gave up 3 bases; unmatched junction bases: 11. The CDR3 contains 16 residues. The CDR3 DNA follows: TGTGCCAGCAGCCTGGAAGGGACAGGGCGTGTCTACGAGCAGTACTTC. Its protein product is CASSLEGTGRVYEQYF.

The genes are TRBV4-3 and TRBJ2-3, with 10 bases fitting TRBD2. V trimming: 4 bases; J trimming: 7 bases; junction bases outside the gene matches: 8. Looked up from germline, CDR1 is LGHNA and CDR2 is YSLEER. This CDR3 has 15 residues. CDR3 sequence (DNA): TGCGCCAGCAGCCCCTCGGGGACTAGCGTGAATACGCAGTATTTT. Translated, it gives CASSPSGTSVNTQYF.

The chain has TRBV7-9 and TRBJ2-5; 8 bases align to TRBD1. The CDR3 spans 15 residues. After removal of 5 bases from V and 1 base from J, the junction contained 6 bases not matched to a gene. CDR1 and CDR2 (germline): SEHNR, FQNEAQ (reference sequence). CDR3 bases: TGTGCCAGCAGCCCCAGGGGGCAGTCCCAAGAGACCCAGTACTTC. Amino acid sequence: CASSPRGQSQETQYF.

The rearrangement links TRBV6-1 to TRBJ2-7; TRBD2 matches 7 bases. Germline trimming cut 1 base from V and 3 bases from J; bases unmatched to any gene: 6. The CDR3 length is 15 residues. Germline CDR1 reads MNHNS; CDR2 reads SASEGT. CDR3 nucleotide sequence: TGTGCCAGCAGTGAAGTAAGAGCGGGATTCTACGAGCAGTACTTC. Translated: CASSEVRAGFYEQYF.